This TCR beta chain was captured in a study of CD4 T cells in relation to SARS-CoV-2 and coronaviruses (dated by TCRdb to about 2021). Regarding the complete study: In the ViraFEST assay, PBMCs were grown with antigen for about ten days, and TCR beta CDR3s were then sequenced to identify antigen-specific clonal expansions. An HIV-1 Nef peptide pool or a no-peptide culture served as the negative reference condition. Shared crossreactive spike epitopes were mapped to their HLA restriction using patient-derived lymphoblastoid cell lines. At the level of individual TCR clonotypes, the study evaluated whether memory CD4+ T cells crossreact between the spike proteins of SARS-CoV-2 and those of common cold coronaviruses. The Adaptive Biotechnologies TCR-sequencing kit was used to sequence samples from a few pre-COVID donors and the naive versus memory experiments, whereas other data were Illumina-based. For other donors in the study, expansion assays were sequenced with a different, Illumina-based TCR-beta assay.

CD4+ T cells from unexposed donors were collected before the COVID-19 pandemic (2011-2018). After 10 to 11 days of culture, CD4+ T cells were isolated with the EasySep CD4+ T cell isolation kit. As cell number allowed, CD4+ T cells from unexposed donors were tested for reactivity to SARS-CoV-2 S and N and to four common cold coronavirus spike pools. Each well received two million PBMCs, cultured in IMDM supplemented with approximately 4.5% human AB serum and roughly 10 IU/ml IL-2. Half of the culture medium was replaced with fresh IL-2-containing medium on days 3 and 7. Each peptide culture condition was generally run in triplicate replicate wells. Leukapheresis product for the unexposed donors was purchased commercially. Ficoll-Paque PLUS gradient centrifugation was used to isolate PBMCs from leukapheresis product or whole blood. PBMCs were either cryopreserved at -140°C or used fresh in the expansion assay. The QIAamp Micro DNA Kit was used to extract genomic DNA from the CD4+ T cells.

This clone was seen once. Its antigen remains unidentified. One base away there is no much larger clone; base qualities are not given. Including the terminal cysteine and phenylalanine, the CDR3 comprises 15 residues. The retained sequence is limited to the CDR3, 45 bases, with the frame set at the first base. CDR1 ENHRY and CDR2 SYGVKD were looked up in the germline V gene. The germline ends are 9 bases apart after V is trimmed by 0 bases and J by 0 bases. What the study reported, not specific to this receptor: Since the crossreactivity analysis centred on spike protein, crossreactivity against other viral proteins was not assessed. Approximately 61% of donors had memory CD4+ clonotypes that crossrecognized SARS-CoV-2 and at least one common cold coronavirus spike. Crossreactive clones showed significantly weaker SARS-CoV-2-driven expansion than monoreactive clones, consistent with antigenic imprinting. The study was constrained by small numbers of patients and of tested TCRs. Pre-pandemic and post-infection samples were not both contributed by any donor, so tracing of the source of pre-existing responses was limited.

The library was obtained by the immunoSEQ multiplex PCR assay. For the original study's pipeline: During preprocessing, nonproductive sequences were removed, as were CDR3s that did not start with C, did not end with F or W, or were shorter than 7 amino acids. The MANAFEST web app was used to call antigen-specific clonotypes on the basis of expansion compared with the reference and with other culture wells. A clone was considered positive if significant expansion relative to the reference culture was observed in 2 of 3 replicate wells at an FDR below 0.05. For a clone to be considered positive, significant expansion relative to all other tandem wells and an odds ratio above 5 were also required. CDR3 homology was measured as pairwise Levenshtein distance, computed with the stringdist R package after trimming three terminal residues from each end. Imported from immuneACCESS, the table was reduced by TCRdb to in-frame sequences with V and J called. These copies leave out some clones; in studies compared against another copy, an unresolved V gene accounts for under half, and the cause of the remainder is not known. V and J calls and clone size come straight from that table; D and trimming were deduced from the DNA. This sample holds tens of thousands of clones; 70% to 75% were observed only once. Around 18% of the sample belongs to the ten largest clones.

The sequence is built from TRBV10-3 and TRBJ2-7; the D gene cannot be resolved reliably. The clonotype was recovered from a human donor in good health. Sequenced sample: CD4+ T cells from PBMCs, cultured in vitro. The DNA reads as follows: TGTGCCATCAGTGAGTCCGGACGGTACTCCTACGAGCAGTACTTC. It is translated as CAISESGRYSYEQYF.